The 2 T cell receptor beta chains below all came from one sample that was sequenced in a study of T-cell memory formation after mild COVID-19. TCRdb processed the 5' RACE reads anew with MiXCR; each CDR3 protein has one entry. Of around 300,000 distinct CDR3 sequences in the sample, 8% to 10% are singletons; the top ten hold less than 25%. Material for sequencing was PBMCs or a T cell subset sorted from them (not recorded which). The receptors were sampled from a man aged 18-30 years who had mild COVID-19 (a few samples of this study predate the infection). Cell type and time point are not known.

CDR3 protein: CSASGLAGINEQFF. As DNA, the CDR3 is TGCAGTGCTAGTGGGCTAGCGGGGATCAATGAGCAGTTCTTC. The genes are TRBV20-1 and TRBJ2-1; TRBD2 agrees at 9 bases. V lost 3 bases, J lost 6 bases, and 6 bases stayed unmatched. This CDR3 has 14 residues. Germline V CDR1 and CDR2: DFQATT, SNEGSKA (reference sequence).

The chain uses TRBV7-9 and TRBJ1-5; TRBD1 aligns across 7 bases. This CDR3 is built from 15 residues. J gave up 6 bases and V 2 bases, and 7 bases lay outside the gene matches. CDR1 and CDR2 from the germline V gene are SEHNR and FQNEAQ (reference sequence). The CDR3 DNA sequence: TGTGCCAGCAGCTTATCGGGACAGACCCTTCAGCCCCAGCATTTT. It translates to CASSLSGQTLQPQHF.